A selection of T cell receptor beta chains follows, all from one sample in a study of shared clonotypes between healthy human individuals. Measured with immunoSEQ multiplex PCR; TCRdb has only the in-frame clones, and not every one. The data show roughly 500,000 clones, 90% to 97% seen once. Sequenced input: naive CD4+ T cells sorted from blood. Receptors originate from a woman under 40 in good health. The CDR3 runs from the conserved cysteine through the conserved F or W. The D gene is left open where the match is weak. Not all rows give a size; the values are once, few, many and, for expanded clones, a class.

j_call,cdr3_length,d_call,clone_size,v_call,cdr3_aa,cdr3_nt
TRBJ2-7,14,TRBD2,once,TRBV4-1,CASSHPKRGGEQYF,TGCGCCAGCAGCCATCCAAAGCGGGGGGGCGAGCAGTACTTC
TRBJ2-7,15,NA,NA,TRBV7-9,CASSLSVGGQSEQYF,TGTGCCAGCAGCTTAAGTGTGGGGGGCCAAAGCGAGCAGTACTTC
TRBJ2-7,15,NA,NA,TRBV18,CASSPGGSGGGEQYF,TGTGCCAGCTCACCCGGAGGCAGCGGAGGGGGCGAGCAGTACTTC
TRBJ2-2,18,NA,NA,TRBV13,CASSLIELRGLRGGELFF,TGTGCCAGCAGCCTAATTGAATTGCGGGGCCTTCGGGGTGGGGAGCTGTTTTTT
TRBJ2-3,15,NA,NA,TRBV5-1,CASSWGRSSTDTQYF,TGCGCCAGCAGCTGGGGACGGTCTAGCACAGATACGCAGTATTTT
TRBJ1-1,11,NA,NA,TRBV2,CASTGNTEAFF,TGTGCCAGCACAGGGAACACTGAAGCTTTCTTT
TRBJ2-1,13,NA,NA,TRBV2,CASSEAWYNEQFF,TGTGCCAGCAGTGAAGCGTGGTACAATGAGCAGTTCTTC
TRBJ2-1,16,TRBD2,once,TRBV5-1,CASSLPHTGTSNEQFF,TGCGCCAGCAGCTTGCCTCACACCGGGACTAGTAATGAGCAGTTCTTC
TRBJ1-4,15,NA,NA,TRBV6-6,CASSYPPGPNEKLFF,TGTGCCAGCAGTTACCCCCCAGGGCCTAATGAAAAACTGTTTTTT
TRBJ1-1,15,TRBD1,once,TRBV10-1,CASSRQGAVNTEAFF,TGCGCCAGCTCCAGACAGGGGGCCGTGAACACTGAAGCTTTCTTT
TRBJ2-1,16,NA,NA,TRBV7-6,CASSPYLTGLFDEQFF,TGTGCCAGCAGCCCATATCTTACAGGGCTTTTTGATGAGCAGTTCTTC
TRBJ2-1,16,NA,NA,TRBV6-6,CASSYSADPAYNEQFF,TGTGCCAGCAGTTACTCCGCGGACCCCGCTTACAATGAGCAGTTCTTC
TRBJ2-4,13,TRBD1,NA,TRBV27,CASSRTGGNIQYF,TGTGCCAGCAGTCGGACAGGGGGAAACATTCAGTACTTC
TRBJ2-5,13,NA,NA,TRBV18,CASSSGNVKTQYF,TGTGCCAGCTCGTCGGGGAATGTGAAGACCCAGTACTTC
TRBJ2-3,15,TRBD2,once,TRBV7-3,CASSLFSGVTDTQYF,TGTGCCAGCAGCTTATTCAGCGGGGTCACAGATACGCAGTATTTT
TRBJ1-5,18,NA,NA,TRBV4-1,CASSQDLGSPFSNQPQHF,TGCGCCAGCAGCCAAGATCTGGGCAGCCCCTTTAGCAATCAGCCCCAGCATTTT
TRBJ1-1,15,TRBD1,NA,TRBV11-2,CASSRPRGRHTEAFF,TGTGCCAGCAGCCGCCCGAGGGGGCGCCATACTGAAGCTTTCTTT
TRBJ1-5,14,NA,NA,TRBV19,CASSSWDSNQPQHF,TGTGCCAGTAGTAGTTGGGATAGCAATCAGCCCCAGCATTTT
TRBJ2-2,15,TRBD1,once,TRBV4-1,CASSQMDRATGELFF,TGCGCCAGCAGCCAGATGGACAGGGCCACCGGGGAGCTGTTTTTT
TRBJ2-1,16,NA,NA,TRBV7-6,CASSVIARTAINEQFF,TGTGCCAGCAGCGTCATAGCTAGGACAGCGATCAATGAGCAGTTCTTC
TRBJ2-7,12,NA,once,TRBV29-1,CSVGGQHYEQYF,TGCAGCGTTGGGGGCCAGCACTACGAGCAGTACTTC
TRBJ2-7,15,TRBD2,NA,TRBV30,CAWSVTGAGGYEQYF,TGTGCCTGGTCCGTCACCGGGGCGGGAGGTTACGAGCAGTACTTC
TRBJ2-3,15,TRBD2,NA,TRBV2,CASKKREGPRDTQYF,TGTGCCAGCAAGAAGCGGGAGGGCCCTCGAGATACGCAGTATTTT
TRBJ2-7,15,TRBD1,NA,TRBV28,CASSSYGTGKYEQYF,TGTGCCAGCAGTTCCTACGGGACAGGGAAATACGAGCAGTACTTC